The rows below give T cell receptor beta chains drawn from one sample of a study of blood T cell repertoires in COVID-19. Method: immunoSEQ multiplex PCR; TCRdb's copy keeps in-frame clones and lacks some. Of approximately 80,000 clones listed, 60% to 85% were seen once; the top ten hold around 15%. Sequencing was performed on peripheral blood. These receptors were taken from a human donor in a cohort sampled during active COVID-19. The CDR3 runs from the conserved cysteine through the conserved F or W. D genes are given only for firm matches. Where a row states a size, it is once, few, many or the class of an expanded clone; other rows omit it.

TRBV29-1	NA	13	TRBD1	TRBJ2-7	TGCAGCGTTGTCTGGGACAGGTCCTACGAGCAGTACTTC	CSVVWDRSYEQYF
TRBV15	NA	13	NA	TRBJ2-7	TGTGCCACCAGCAGATACAGTCTCTACGAGCAGTACTTC	CATSRYSLYEQYF
TRBV7-2	NA	15	TRBD2	TRBJ2-3	TGTGCCAGCAGCCGGGGGGGCAGGGGCGCAGATACGCAGTATTTT	CASSRGGRGADTQYF
TRBV5-8	many	13	NA	TRBJ2-7	TGTGCCAGCAGCTTGATGGAGGTCTACGAGCAGTACTTC	CASSLMEVYEQYF
TRBV25-1	NA	14	NA	TRBJ2-1	TGTGCCAGCAGCGACAGGCGAAACTACAATGAGCAGTTCTTC	CASSDRRNYNEQFF
TRBV6-1	NA	12	NA	TRBJ1-2	TGTGCCAGCAGTGAATCGGACTATGGCTACACCTTC	CASSESDYGYTF
TRBV6-2/TRBV6-3	few	14	NA	TRBJ1-6	TGTGCCAGCAGCCCAGGGAGTGGTAATTCACCCCTCCACTTT	CASSPGSGNSPLHF
TRBV27	NA	16	TRBD1	TRBJ2-1	TGTGCCAGCAGTTTGGCCAGCTCCGGGACAGACAATGAGCAGTTCTTC	CASSLASSGTDNEQFF
TRBV7-9	NA	13	NA	TRBJ2-3	TGTGCCAGCAGCTTTGCAGGGGAAGATACGCAGTATTTT	CASSFAGEDTQYF
TRBV5-1	NA	13	NA	TRBJ1-5	TGCGCCAGCAGCTTCTTGGGGGGTCAGCCCCAGCATTTT	CASSFLGGQPQHF
TRBV18	NA	15	TRBD1	TRBJ1-1	TGTGCCAGCTCACAACCAGGGGGCTCAAACACTGAAGCTTTCTTT	CASSQPGGSNTEAFF
TRBV12-3/TRBV12-4	NA	13	NA	TRBJ2-7	TGTGCCAGCAGTTTGGTGGGGCCCTACGAGCAGTACTTC	CASSLVGPYEQYF
TRBV7-2	NA	13	NA	TRBJ2-3	TGTGCCAGCAGCCCCAGGGGTGGGGATACGCAGTATTTT	CASSPRGGDTQYF
TRBV27	many	13	TRBD1	TRBJ1-6	TGTGCCACAACCGGGACAGCAAATTCACCCCTCCACTTT	CATTGTANSPLHF
TRBV6-5	NA	15	TRBD1	TRBJ2-5	TGTGCCAGCAGTCCCCAGACAGGGGGCGGGGAGACCCAGTACTTC	CASSPQTGGGETQYF
TRBV29-1	once	16	NA	TRBJ1-2	TGCAGCGTTGAAGGGGTGGTAGTAGGGGGAAGATATGGCTACACCTTC	CSVEGVVVGGRYGYTF
TRBV7-3	NA	14	TRBD1	TRBJ2-1	TGTGCCAGCAGCCAACAGGGGGCATCGGATGAGCAGTTCTTC	CASSQQGASDEQFF
TRBV24-1	NA	12	TRBD1	TRBJ1-2	TGTGCCACCAGTCAAACAGGGGTTGGCTACACCTTC	CATSQTGVGYTF
TRBV5-5	NA	15	TRBD1	TRBJ2-1	TGTGCCAGCAGCTTGACAGGGGGCGATGGTATTGAGCAGTTCTTC	CASSLTGGDGIEQFF
TRBV19	few	12	NA	TRBJ1-1	TGTGCCAGTAGTGGCAGGGGCAATGAAGCTTTCTTT	CASSGRGNEAFF
TRBV19	NA	13	NA	TRBJ1-1	TGTGCCAGTGAGGGCACGGGAATCACTGAAGCTTTCTTT	CASEGTGITEAFF
TRBV2	NA	21	NA	TRBJ2-1	TGTGCCAGCAGTGAGAGTGGATTTTCCGGCAGGCGCGAATCCTCCTACAATGAGCAGTTCTTC	CASSESGFSGRRESSYNEQFF
TRBV3-1/TRBV3-2	many	16	NA	TRBJ1-1	TGTGCCAGCAGCCAAGAGCGAGGAGCCATGAACACTGAAGCTTTCTTT	CASSQERGAMNTEAFF
TRBV10-3	NA	14	TRBD2	TRBJ2-1	TGTGCCATCAGTGAGCTAGCGGGGGACAATGAGCAGTTCTTC	CAISELAGDNEQFF
TRBV6-5	NA	15	TRBD2	TRBJ2-7	TGTGCCAGCAGTTACCTGGGGGCTGCGGGGGGGGAGCAGTACTTC	CASSYLGAAGGEQYF
TRBV19	NA	16	NA	TRBJ1-2	TGTGCCAGTAGTATAGTACTGGGGCCCCTTAACTATGGCTACACCTTC	CASSIVLGPLNYGYTF
TRBV12-3/TRBV12-4	NA	13	NA	TRBJ2-5	TGTGCCAGCAGTCCTCCGTACCAAGAGACCCAGTACTTC	CASSPPYQETQYF
TRBV4-3	once	15	NA	TRBJ2-1	TGCGCCAGCAGCCAAGATAGGGTGAGGGCGAATGAGCAGTTCTTC	CASSQDRVRANEQFF
TRBV19	NA	16	TRBD1	TRBJ2-1	TGTGCCAGTAGTTCATACAGGGGGCGGTTGGACAATGAGCAGTTCTTC	CASSSYRGRLDNEQFF
TRBV5-1	NA	13	NA	TRBJ1-1	TGCGCCAGCAGCTTGGAAGCGAACACTGAAGCTTTCTTT	CASSLEANTEAFF
TRBV5-6	NA	16	TRBD2	TRBJ2-3	TGTGCCAGCAGCTGGACTAGCGGCCAGGGGACAGATACGCAGTATTTT	CASSWTSGQGTDTQYF
TRBV28	NA	13	NA	TRBJ1-6	TGTGCCAGCAGAAAACAGGGAGCCTCACCCCTCCACTTT	CASRKQGASPLHF
TRBV10-1	NA	12	NA	TRBJ1-2	TGCGAGAGGGGGGGGGTCAACTATGGCTACACCTTC	CERGGVNYGYTF
TRBV6-5	NA	13	NA	TRBJ1-2	TGTGCCAGCATAATAGACGGGGGCTATGGCTACACCTTC	CASIIDGGYGYTF
TRBV4-2	NA	17	NA	TRBJ1-5	TGTGCCAGCAGCCAAGATCAGAGAGGCGTCGGGTATCAGCCCCAGCATTTT	CASSQDQRGVGYQPQHF
TRBV12-3/TRBV12-4	NA	13	TRBD1	TRBJ1-2	TGTGCCAGCAGTTTTAACAGGGGATATGGCTACACCTTC	CASSFNRGYGYTF
TRBV11-3	NA	14	NA	TRBJ2-3	TGTGCCAGCAGCTTAGGGGGAGACACAGATACGCAGTATTTT	CASSLGGDTDTQYF
TRBV11-3	NA	14	TRBD2	TRBJ2-5	TGTGCCAGCAGCTTGACGACTAGCACGGAGACCCAGTACTTC	CASSLTTSTETQYF
TRBV19	NA	12	NA	TRBJ1-1	TGTGCCACCGGGGAGGGAGTTGGTGAAGCTTTCTTT	CATGEGVGEAFF
TRBV18	NA	15	TRBD2	TRBJ2-1	TGTGCCAGCTCACGGACTAGCGGGAGAATAAATGAGCAGTTCTTC	CASSRTSGRINEQFF
TRBV7-2	NA	19	TRBD2	TRBJ2-5	TGTGCCAGCAGCCTCCCGGGGGTAGCGGGAGATCAGGCTCGAGAGACCCAGTACTTC	CASSLPGVAGDQARETQYF
TRBV6-1	NA	15	NA	TRBJ1-4	TGTGCCAGCAGTGAATGGAGGACAACTAATGAAAAACTGTTTTTT	CASSEWRTTNEKLFF
TRBV3-1/TRBV3-2	NA	15	TRBD1	TRBJ1-1	TGTGCCAGCAGTAAACAGGGGACAGGGGGTTCTGAAGCTTTCTTT	CASSKQGTGGSEAFF
TRBV6-5	NA	14	NA	TRBJ1-2	TGTGCCAGCAGACGGAGGGTCGGCGCCAGAGACTACACCTTC	CASRRRVGARDYTF
TRBV2	NA	15	NA	TRBJ2-3	TGTGCCAGCATCCTACCAAAGGGGGGCACAGATACGCAGTATTTT	CASILPKGGTDTQYF
TRBV19	NA	14	NA	TRBJ1-5	TGTGCCAGTAATGGGGCATATAGCAATCAGCCCCAGCATTTT	CASNGAYSNQPQHF
TRBV7-9	NA	16	NA	TRBJ2-1	TGTGCCAGCAGCTTAGCAGGTAGGGGATCAATCAATGAGCAGTTCTTC	CASSLAGRGSINEQFF